The rows below give T cell receptor beta chains drawn from one sample of a study of human T cells and chemical hapten exposure. TCRdb re-derived calls from the RACE reads in MiXCR, one entry per CDR3 protein. This sample has 95,000 to 100,000 distinct CDR3 sequences, with around an eighth found just once. The sample was whole blood, taken in connection with sensitization to the hapten diphenylcyclopropenone (DPC). The receptors derive from a woman aged 40-49 years with alopecia areata. Some clones in this sample may be carry-over from other donors' samples. The CDR3 runs from the conserved cysteine through the conserved F or W. Each record gives: D gene, clone size, J gene, V gene, CDR3 DNA, CDR3 protein. D genes are given only for firm matches. Size is omitted from some rows. Given values are once, few, many or a class for expanded clones.

D gene: TRBD2
clone size: NA
J gene: TRBJ2-2
V gene: TRBV6-6
CDR3 DNA: TGTGCCAGCAGTGGTGGACTAGCGGTGAACACCGGGGAGCTGTTTTTT
CDR3 protein: CASSGGLAVNTGELFF

D gene: NA
clone size: many
J gene: TRBJ1-1
V gene: TRBV28
CDR3 DNA: TGTGCCAGCGACGGGCATTCGAACACTGAAGCTTTCTTT
CDR3 protein: CASDGHSNTEAFF

D gene: NA
clone size: few
J gene: TRBJ2-5
V gene: TRBV7-9
CDR3 DNA: TGTGCCAGCAGCCCTGCAGGGGCCCCAGAGACCCAGTACTTC
CDR3 protein: CASSPAGAPETQYF

D gene: NA
clone size: few
J gene: TRBJ2-1
V gene: TRBV21-1
CDR3 DNA: TGTGCCAGCAGCAAAGAGGATAGCGGGAGATTGCGTGAGAATGAGCAGTTCTTC
CDR3 protein: CASSKEDSGRLRENEQFF

D gene: NA
clone size: few
J gene: TRBJ2-7
V gene: TRBV20-1
CDR3 DNA: TGCAGTGCTACTCCCTCGGCCTACGAGCAGTACTTC
CDR3 protein: CSATPSAYEQYF

D gene: TRBD1
clone size: NA
J gene: TRBJ2-5
V gene: TRBV5-1
CDR3 DNA: TGCGCCAGCAGCCCGGGACAGGGTTTGGAGACCCAGTACTTC
CDR3 protein: CASSPGQGLETQYF

D gene: TRBD2
clone size: NA
J gene: TRBJ2-6
V gene: TRBV12-3/TRBV12-4
CDR3 DNA: TGTGCCAGCGGGTTAACAGGCGCGGGAGCGTCTGGGGCCAACGTCCTGACTTTC
CDR3 protein: CASGLTGAGASGANVLTF

D gene: TRBD2
clone size: few
J gene: TRBJ2-1
V gene: TRBV28
CDR3 DNA: TGTGCCAGCAGTCCGTATAGCGGGAGTCGGAACAATGAGCAGTTCTTC
CDR3 protein: CASSPYSGSRNNEQFF

D gene: TRBD1
clone size: few
J gene: TRBJ2-1
V gene: TRBV28
CDR3 DNA: TGTGCCAGCAGTTTATATCGCCAGGGGGTCGAGGAGCAGTTCTTC
CDR3 protein: CASSLYRQGVEEQFF

D gene: TRBD2
clone size: NA
J gene: TRBJ2-3
V gene: TRBV7-9
CDR3 DNA: TGTGCCAGCAGCCCTTGGACTAGCGGTAGGGGAGATACGCAGTATTTT
CDR3 protein: CASSPWTSGRGDTQYF

D gene: NA
clone size: NA
J gene: TRBJ2-1
V gene: TRBV9
CDR3 DNA: TGTGCCAGCAGCGTAGACTCCACCTACAATGAGCAGTTCTTC
CDR3 protein: CASSVDSTYNEQFF

D gene: NA
clone size: NA
J gene: TRBJ2-1
V gene: TRBV6-1
CDR3 DNA: TGTGCCAGCAGTGAGAGGGGCGGGCCCTCCTACAATGAGCAGTTCTTC
CDR3 protein: CASSERGGPSYNEQFF

D gene: TRBD2
clone size: few
J gene: TRBJ2-7
V gene: TRBV3-1
CDR3 DNA: TGTGCCAGCAGCCGAAGCGGGAGGGCCGGCGAGCAGTACTTC
CDR3 protein: CASSRSGRAGEQYF

D gene: TRBD1
clone size: few
J gene: TRBJ1-5
V gene: TRBV2
CDR3 DNA: TGTGCCAGCAGTGAAGCGCTCGGGACAGGGTTGCATCAGCCCCAGCATTTT
CDR3 protein: CASSEALGTGLHQPQHF

D gene: NA
clone size: few
J gene: TRBJ1-1
V gene: TRBV3-1
CDR3 DNA: TGTGCCAGCCGCAGGGAAAACACTGAAGCTTTCTTT
CDR3 protein: CASRRENTEAFF

D gene: NA
clone size: few
J gene: TRBJ2-2
V gene: TRBV7-2
CDR3 DNA: TGTGCCAGCAGCTTATTAGGGGGTTACCTAACCGGGGAGCTGTTTTTT
CDR3 protein: CASSLLGGYLTGELFF

D gene: NA
clone size: NA
J gene: TRBJ1-1
V gene: TRBV18
CDR3 DNA: TGTGCCAGCTCAACCCTGGGCACTGAAGCTTTCTTT
CDR3 protein: CASSTLGTEAFF

D gene: NA
clone size: NA
J gene: TRBJ2-5
V gene: TRBV12-3/TRBV12-4
CDR3 DNA: TGTGCCAGCAGTTTAGGGGGCGCTCGGGGAGAGACCCAGTACTTC
CDR3 protein: CASSLGGARGETQYF

D gene: NA
clone size: NA
J gene: TRBJ2-2
V gene: TRBV7-2
CDR3 DNA: TGTGCCAGCAGCTTAGGGACAGCGAACACCGGGGAGCTGTTTTTT
CDR3 protein: CASSLGTANTGELFF

D gene: NA
clone size: few
J gene: TRBJ2-7
V gene: TRBV11-2
CDR3 DNA: TGTGCCAGCAGCACCCCGGAGGTAGACGAGCAGTACTTC
CDR3 protein: CASSTPEVDEQYF

D gene: TRBD1
clone size: many
J gene: TRBJ2-7
V gene: TRBV6-2/TRBV6-3
CDR3 DNA: TGTGCCAGCAGTTCACCGGGACAGGGGGTCGGCGAGCAGTACTTC
CDR3 protein: CASSSPGQGVGEQYF

D gene: NA
clone size: NA
J gene: TRBJ2-3
V gene: TRBV27
CDR3 DNA: TGTGCCAGCAGCCAGGCGGGGGCTAGCCCGAACACGCAGTATTTT
CDR3 protein: CASSQAGASPNTQYF

D gene: NA
clone size: NA
J gene: TRBJ2-7
V gene: TRBV24-1
CDR3 DNA: TGTGCCACCAGTGATTCCAACAGGTACGAGCAGTACTTC
CDR3 protein: CATSDSNRYEQYF

D gene: NA
clone size: NA
J gene: TRBJ2-6
V gene: TRBV5-5
CDR3 DNA: TGTGCCAGCAGCGGACAGATTTTTATCTCCTCTGGGGCCAACGTCCTGACTTTC
CDR3 protein: CASSGQIFISSGANVLTF

D gene: TRBD2
clone size: many
J gene: TRBJ2-1
V gene: TRBV7-8
CDR3 DNA: TGTGCCAGCAGCTTAGGCGGTAGCGGGAGCTCCTACAATGAGCAGTTCTTC
CDR3 protein: CASSLGGSGSSYNEQFF

D gene: NA
clone size: many
J gene: TRBJ1-2
V gene: TRBV6-2/TRBV6-3
CDR3 DNA: TGTGCCAGCAGGGCAGTCGGTGGCTACACCTTC
CDR3 protein: CASRAVGGYTF

D gene: NA
clone size: NA
J gene: TRBJ2-1
V gene: TRBV6-2/TRBV6-3
CDR3 DNA: TGTGCCAGCGGAAACGCCGGCGGGGCCCTCTACAATGAGCAGTTCTTC
CDR3 protein: CASGNAGGALYNEQFF

D gene: NA
clone size: few
J gene: TRBJ2-7
V gene: TRBV12-3/TRBV12-4
CDR3 DNA: TGTGCCAGCAGCCCGGGCGGGAAACCGTACTTC
CDR3 protein: CASSPGGKPYF

D gene: NA
clone size: few
J gene: TRBJ1-6
V gene: TRBV6-2/TRBV6-3
CDR3 DNA: TGTGCCAGCAGTTACTCGAACTCCTGGACAGTTCTCTCACCCCTCCACTTT
CDR3 protein: CASSYSNSWTVLSPLHF

D gene: NA
clone size: few
J gene: TRBJ1-5
V gene: TRBV19
CDR3 DNA: TGTGCCAGTAGTATGCGTGATCAGCCCCAGCATTTT
CDR3 protein: CASSMRDQPQHF

D gene: NA
clone size: NA
J gene: TRBJ2-3
V gene: TRBV29-1
CDR3 DNA: TGCAGCGGCCTGGCTCGCGAACGCACAGATACGCAGTATTTT
CDR3 protein: CSGLARERTDTQYF

D gene: NA
clone size: few
J gene: TRBJ2-6
V gene: TRBV11-2
CDR3 DNA: TGTGCCAGCAGCCCATCACACGTGTTGGAGGGGTCCGGGGCCAACGTCCTGACTTTC
CDR3 protein: CASSPSHVLEGSGANVLTF

D gene: TRBD2
clone size: NA
J gene: TRBJ2-1
V gene: TRBV28
CDR3 DNA: TGTGCCAGCAGTCGACTAGCGGGAGCCTACAATGAGCAGTTCTTC
CDR3 protein: CASSRLAGAYNEQFF

D gene: TRBD2
clone size: NA
J gene: TRBJ2-7
V gene: TRBV7-3
CDR3 DNA: TGTGCCAGCAGCACCCCCGGGACTACCTACGAGCAGTACTTC
CDR3 protein: CASSTPGTTYEQYF

D gene: NA
clone size: NA
J gene: TRBJ2-3
V gene: TRBV4-3
CDR3 DNA: TGCGCCAGCAGCCAAGATCCCAGGGGTCGGGGCACAGATACGCAGTATTTT
CDR3 protein: CASSQDPRGRGTDTQYF

D gene: TRBD2
clone size: many
J gene: TRBJ2-7
V gene: TRBV12-3/TRBV12-4
CDR3 DNA: TGTGCCAGCAGTTACCTCCTGACGGTAGCGGGAGGGGAGCAGTACTTC
CDR3 protein: CASSYLLTVAGGEQYF

D gene: TRBD2
clone size: few
J gene: TRBJ2-5
V gene: TRBV10-3
CDR3 DNA: TGTGCCATCAGTGACCCGACTAGCGGGAGGACCCAAGAGACCCAGTACTTC
CDR3 protein: CAISDPTSGRTQETQYF

D gene: TRBD1
clone size: NA
J gene: TRBJ1-4
V gene: TRBV5-1
CDR3 DNA: TGCGCCAGCAGCCTGCAACCACAGGGGGCTAATGAAAAACTGTTTTTT
CDR3 protein: CASSLQPQGANEKLFF

D gene: NA
clone size: NA
J gene: TRBJ2-3
V gene: TRBV5-4
CDR3 DNA: TGTGCCAGCAGGGATGACCTTGCAGATACGCAGTATTTT
CDR3 protein: CASRDDLADTQYF

D gene: TRBD2
clone size: NA
J gene: TRBJ2-7
V gene: TRBV28
CDR3 DNA: TGTGCCAGCAGTACCAATCTAGCGGGAGCTTACGAGCAGTACTTC
CDR3 protein: CASSTNLAGAYEQYF

D gene: NA
clone size: few
J gene: TRBJ1-1
V gene: TRBV20-1
CDR3 DNA: TGCAGTGCTAGAGATTTTCTATCGGCCTTGAACACTGAAGCTTTCTTT
CDR3 protein: CSARDFLSALNTEAFF

D gene: TRBD1
clone size: few
J gene: TRBJ2-3
V gene: TRBV10-3
CDR3 DNA: TGTGCCATCAGTGACTCACAACCGACAGGGGGAATAGATACGCAGTATTTT
CDR3 protein: CAISDSQPTGGIDTQYF

D gene: TRBD1
clone size: many
J gene: TRBJ2-1
V gene: TRBV4-1
CDR3 DNA: TGCGCCAGCAGCCAAGTCCTAACAGGGGGCGATGAGCAGTTCTTC
CDR3 protein: CASSQVLTGGDEQFF

D gene: NA
clone size: NA
J gene: TRBJ1-1
V gene: TRBV11-2
CDR3 DNA: TGTGCCAGCAGCCCCCTTCCCCGAGTTACTGAAGCTTTCTTT
CDR3 protein: CASSPLPRVTEAFF

D gene: NA
clone size: NA
J gene: TRBJ2-1
V gene: TRBV7-9
CDR3 DNA: TGTGCCAGCAAGGAGGGGGGTATCCACAATGAGCAGTTCTTC
CDR3 protein: CASKEGGIHNEQFF

D gene: NA
clone size: NA
J gene: TRBJ2-4
V gene: TRBV28
CDR3 DNA: TGTGCCAGCAGACCCCGGGGCCCCTCCATTCAGTACTTC
CDR3 protein: CASRPRGPSIQYF

D gene: NA
clone size: many
J gene: TRBJ1-3
V gene: TRBV4-2
CDR3 DNA: TGTGCCAGCAGCCAGCCGGGACGGGCTGGAAACACCATATATTTT
CDR3 protein: CASSQPGRAGNTIYF

D gene: TRBD1
clone size: NA
J gene: TRBJ2-1
V gene: TRBV7-2
CDR3 DNA: TGTGCCAGCAGCGCGAGGGACAGGGCCGGTGAGCAGTTCTTC
CDR3 protein: CASSARDRAGEQFF

D gene: TRBD2
clone size: NA
J gene: TRBJ2-3
V gene: TRBV9
CDR3 DNA: TGTGCCAGCAGCGTAGTCCCCGCGGGTAGCGGGAAGGCAGATACGCAGTATTTT
CDR3 protein: CASSVVPAGSGKADTQYF

D gene: NA
clone size: many
J gene: TRBJ2-4
V gene: TRBV21-1
CDR3 DNA: TGTGCCAGCAGCGAGCGGACCAATACGGACAGGGCGTTTGAAAACATTCAGTACTTC
CDR3 protein: CASSERTNTDRAFENIQYF

D gene: NA
clone size: NA
J gene: TRBJ2-4
V gene: TRBV6-1
CDR3 DNA: TGTGCCAGCAGTGAAGGGGTTATACCGACCAACATTCAGTACTTC
CDR3 protein: CASSEGVIPTNIQYF

D gene: NA
clone size: NA
J gene: TRBJ2-1
V gene: TRBV18
CDR3 DNA: TGTGCCAGCTCACCAAGCGCGAACAATGAGCAGTTCTTC
CDR3 protein: CASSPSANNEQFF

D gene: TRBD2
clone size: many
J gene: TRBJ2-3
V gene: TRBV9
CDR3 DNA: TGTGCCAGCAGCGTCGGCAGCGGGAGCGGCACAGATACGCAGTATTTT
CDR3 protein: CASSVGSGSGTDTQYF